The 19 T cell receptor beta chains in this list originate from one sample, sequenced in a study of T cells in women clearing cervical HPV infection. Clones were read by immunoSEQ multiplex PCR, and TCRdb kept only the in-frame ones, dropping some. This sample's clone table lists 31,000 or so clones. Sequences were obtained from blood buffy coat. These receptors all come from a woman aged 18 to 75 with a cervical HPV16 infection that either progressed to CIN3+ or cleared (not recorded which).

For this clone: The read gets to within 3 residues of the CDR3 end, and the germline J gene fills in the rest. The chain couples TRBV10-1 to TRBJ1-5; no definite D call. The germline gives CDR1 WNHNN, CDR2 SYGVQD (reference sequence). Trimming cost V 4 bases and J 0 bases, with 4 bases left between them. The CDR3 sequence is 13 residues long. Incomplete CDR3 DNA: TGCGCCAGCAGTGCCCGTAGCAATCAGCCC. Translating it yields CASSARSNQP. The full-length CDR3 reads as CASSARSNQPQHF.

Points on this clone: Read coverage stops 3 residues before the CDR3 terminus; the germline J gene supplies the remainder. This sequence joins TRBV7-7 and TRBJ2-4, with D perhaps matching TRBD2 (7 bases). The CDR3 is made up of 15 amino acids. CDR1 is SSHAT and CDR2 is FNYEAQ in the germline V gene (reference sequence). The CDR3 loop is CASSLAPGGLDLQYF. The sequenced CDR3 bases are TGTGCCAGCAGCTTAGCGCCCGGGGGGCTGGATCTT.

As to this clone: The read terminates 3 residues before the CDR3 end, so the remaining end is supplied by the germline J gene. The V gene is TRBV20-1, the J gene TRBJ2-1, with 11 bases identical to TRBD2. The V and J ends lost 1 base and 9 bases, in that order; junction bases with no gene match: 2. From germline, CDR1 is DFQATT and CDR2 SNEGSKA (reference sequence). The CDR3 loop spans 13 amino acids. The CDR3 protein is CSARASGRFEQFF. The CDR3 DNA, read in part, is TGCAGTGCTAGAGCTAGCGGGAGGTTTGAG.

Notes on this clone: The read ends 3 residues before the CDR3 terminus; that terminus is restored from the germline J gene. This chain joins TRBV18 and TRBJ2-2, with 8 positions matching TRBD1. Unmatched junction bases numbered 9, after V lost 1 base and J lost 8 bases. The CDR3 loop spans 16 amino acids. Germline CDR1 is KGHSH and CDR2 is LQKENI. CDR3 sequence reads: CASSPQGRGPFGELFF. CDR3 bases read: TGTGCCAGCTCACCACAAGGCAGGGGGCCGTTTGGGGAG. Filled out from reference TRBV18 and TRBJ2-2, the complete variable domain reads NAGVMQNPRHLVRRRGQEARLRCSPMKGHSHVYWYRQLPEEGLKFMVYLQKENIIDESGMPKERFSAEFPKEGPSILRIQQVVRGDSAAYFCASSPQGRGPFGELFFGEGSRLTVL.

Notes on this clone: Read coverage stops 3 residues before the CDR3 terminus; the germline J gene supplies the remainder. J is TRBJ2-7 and V is TRBV20-1; 10 bases match TRBD1. V trimming: 6 bases; J trimming: 1 base; junction bases outside the gene matches: 6. This CDR3 comprises 14 residues. Germline lookup yields CDR1 DFQATT and CDR2 SNEGSKA (reference sequence). The CDR3 loop is CSATGTGASYEQYF. The part of the CDR3 DNA that was read is TGCAGTGCAACTGGGACAGGGGCTTCCTACGAG.

Partial CDR3 DNA: TGTGCCAGTAGTAATACAGGTCTGAATCAGCCC. Translation: CASSNTGLNQP. The whole CDR3 sequence reads CASSNTGLNQPQHF. The rearrangement links TRBV19 to TRBJ1-5, with D tentatively TRBD1 (5 bases). Coverage ceases 3 residues before the CDR3 finishes, and the germline J gene fills in the end. Trimming took off 4 bases at V and 4 bases at J, with 11 bases between the two ends. This CDR3 contains 14 residues. Germline CDR1 LNHDA, CDR2 SQIVND (reference sequence).

Concerning this clone: With the read ending 3 residues before the CDR3 end, the germline J gene is used to fill in that end. The chain recombines TRBV20-1 with TRBJ2-5, with D perhaps TRBD2 (6 bases). The germline V gene has CDR1 DFQATT and CDR2 SNEGSKA (reference sequence). V was clipped by 5 bases and J by 4 bases, with 23 bases between them. CDR3 size: 16 residues. The covered CDR3 bases are TGCAGTGCTGTGCGGTCGGTAGCGGTTTACTTAGAGACC. This encodes CSAVRSVAVYLET. The full CDR3 sequence reads CSAVRSVAVYLETQYF.

A word on this clone: The read finishes 3 residues shy of the CDR3 end, and the germline J gene is used to complete it. The V call is TRBV19, the J call TRBJ2-7; TRBD2 might be the D (5 bases). This CDR3 contains 14 residues. The germline gives CDR1 LNHDA, CDR2 SQIVND (reference sequence). Trimming removed 5 bases at V and 6 bases at J, with 17 bases between. CDR3 amino acids: CASSLREGMGEQYF. The DNA read from the CDR3 is TGTGCCAGTAGTCTCCGAGAGGGTATGGGCGAG.

A note on this clone: Read sequence stops 3 residues before the CDR3 end, and the germline J gene provides the missing end. The chain carries TRBV6-1 and TRBJ2-1, with D perhaps TRBD1 (5 bases). Germline-derived CDR1 and CDR2 are MNHNS and SASEGT. The V end lost 1 base, the J end lost 6 bases, and 7 bases lay between the germline ends. The CDR3 has 13 residues. CDR3 DNA, as far as it was read: TGTGCCAGCAGTGAAGTGGGGCTCAATGAG. As protein: CASSEVGLNE. The whole CDR3 reads CASSEVGLNEQFF.

Regarding this clone: The read terminates 3 residues ahead of where the CDR3 ends, so the germline J gene completes it. The V and J genes are TRBV7-3 and TRBJ2-3, with 7 bases fitting TRBD2. Trimming cost V 3 bases and J 1 base; bases outside gene matches: 4. Germline CDR1 reads SGHTA; CDR2 reads FQGTGA. This CDR3 has 15 residues. CDR3 DNA (partial): TGTGCCAGCAGCTTTCCTAGCGGACGCACAGATACG. This codes for CASSFPSGRTDT. The full CDR3 sequence reads CASSFPSGRTDTQYF.

Concerning this clone: The CDR3 end is not reached by the read, which stops 3 residues before it; the germline J gene fills it in. The chain recombines TRBV6-1 with TRBJ2-1; TRBD2 aligns across 7 bases. CDR1 and CDR2 from the germline V gene are MNHNS and SASEGT. This CDR3 region has 15 residues. Trimming at V came to 1 base and at J to 4 bases, leaving 4 bases not matched to a gene. The CDR3 is CASSEEAGRYNEQFF. CDR3 DNA (partial): TGTGCCAGCAGTGAAGAAGCGGGGCGATACAATGAG.

The CDR3: CSARESERSSYNEQFF. The CDR3 DNA, read in part, is TGCAGTGCTAGGGAATCGGAGCGGAGCTCCTACAATGAG. The chain is built from TRBV20-1 and TRBJ2-1, with D perhaps TRBD2 (5 bases). The CDR3 goes on 3 residues after the read ends, and that part is filled in from the germline J gene. Germline V gene data show CDR1 as DFQATT and CDR2 as SNEGSKA (reference sequence). V dropped 3 bases and J dropped 0 bases, with 15 bases sitting between them. The CDR3 length is 16 residues.

A remark on this clone: The read terminates 3 residues ahead of where the CDR3 ends, so the germline J gene completes it. V and J are TRBV7-2 and TRBJ2-2; no firm D call. There are 12 residues in the CDR3. Germline CDR1 reads SGHTA; CDR2 reads FQGNSA. The DNA read from the CDR3 is TGTGCCAGCAGCTTGTCAGATGAAAAG. Amino acids: CASSLSDEK. The full CDR3 protein is CASSLSDEKLFF.

Points on this clone: The CDR3 end is not reached by the read, which stops 3 residues before it; the germline J gene fills it in. The chain is built from TRBV7-3 and TRBJ2-2; perhaps TRBD1 as D (5 bases). V shed 3 bases and J shed 6 bases, with 17 bases lying between them. Germline CDR1 is SGHTA and CDR2 is FQGTGA. CDR3 length equals 16 residues. This chain's CDR3 is CASSFSRTSGPGELFF. CDR3 DNA (partial): TGTGCCAGCAGCTTTTCCAGGACAAGTGGGCCCGGGGAG.

Regarding this clone: The CDR3 end falls 3 residues outside the read, so it is completed with the germline J gene. This chain uses TRBV19 with TRBJ2-2; TRBD1 might be the D (6 bases). CDR1 and CDR2 from the germline V gene are LNHDA and SQIVND (reference sequence). This CDR3 region has 14 residues. The CDR3 bases that were read are TGTGCCAGACAGGGAGATGTAACTAATGAAAAG. Translating gives CARQGDVTNEK. From start to end, the CDR3 is CARQGDVTNEKLFF. Together with reference TRBV19 and TRBJ2-2, the CDR3 gives the full variable domain: DGGITQSPKYLFRKEGQNVTLSCEQNLNHDAMYWYRQDPGQGLRLIYYSQIVNDFQKGDIAEGYSVSREKKESFPLTVTSAQKNPTAFYLCARQGDVTNEKLFFGEGSRLTVL.

A note on this clone: The read is 3 residues too short to cover the CDR3 end, so that end is filled in from the germline J gene. This chain uses TRBV19 with TRBJ2-7, with 9 bases lining up with TRBD1. Germline V gene sequence: CDR1 LNHDA, CDR2 SQIVND (reference sequence). V trimming: 5 bases; J trimming: 2 bases; junction bases outside the gene matches: 4. The CDR3 length is 14 residues. CDR3 DNA (partial): TGTGCCAGTAGTTGGGGACAGGGCCCCTACGAG. Protein product: CASSWGQGPYE. The full-length CDR3 reads as CASSWGQGPYEQYF. The variable domain in full, with the rest retrieved from reference TRBV19 and TRBJ2-7, is DGGITQSPKYLFRKEGQNVTLSCEQNLNHDAMYWYRQDPGQGLRLIYYSQIVNDFQKGDIAEGYSVSREKKESFPLTVTSAQKNPTAFYLCASSWGQGPYEQYFGPGTRLTVT.

Worth noting for this clone: The DNA ends 3 residues before the CDR3 does, and the rest of the CDR3 is filled in from the germline J gene. The chain couples TRBV7-8 to TRBJ1-2; 11 bases map to TRBD1. This CDR3 has 15 residues. Germline V CDR1 and CDR2: SGHVS, FQNEAQ. The CDR3 reads CASSLGTGGGYDYTF. CDR3 DNA, as far as it was read: TGTGCCAGCAGCTTAGGGACAGGGGGCGGCTACGAC.

The CDR3 bases that were read are TGTGCCTGGAGGCCCCCGGGCAGGGTGCACACTGAA. Its translation is CAWRPPGRVHTE. The entire CDR3 reads CAWRPPGRVHTEAFF. V is TRBV30 and J is TRBJ1-1; a weak D match, TRBD1 (5 bases). The DNA ends 3 residues before the CDR3 does, and the rest of the CDR3 is filled in from the germline J gene. The CDR3 is 15 amino acids. Germline loops: CDR1 GTSNPN, CDR2 SVGIG (reference sequence). With 3 bases removed from V and 3 bases from J, the gap between germline ends came to 17 bases.

Worth noting for this clone: The read is 3 residues too short to cover the CDR3 end, so that end is filled in from the germline J gene. V usage is TRBV30 and J usage is TRBJ1-4; D remains ambiguous. The CDR3 is made up of 14 amino acids. Germline-derived CDR1 and CDR2 are GTSNPN and SVGIG (reference sequence). CDR3 loop: CAWSGRAYNSPLFF. CDR3 DNA, as far as it was read: TGTGCCTGGAGTGGGAGGGCCTATAATTCACCA.